The 25 T cell receptor beta chains given below trace back to one sample, sequenced in a study of long-term antiretroviral therapy in people with HIV. An immunoSEQ assay, version v3.0, was performed at survey level. Assay used: immunoSEQ multiplex PCR; TCRdb lists only in-frame clones, some missing. The data contain tens of thousands of clones, 90% to 95% of them seen just once; the ten biggest clones take up about 3%. This specimen consisted of unsorted PBMCs, obtained 3.7 years after starting antiretroviral therapy. The receptor set was obtained from a woman aged 45-60 years with HIV.

The rearrangement joins TRBV7-9 to TRBJ2-5; D may be TRBD2 (5 bases). The V gene lost 5 bases and the J gene lost 1 base, with 11 bases spanning the gap. The length of the CDR3 is 14 residues. CDR1 and CDR2 (germline): SEHNR, FQNEAQ (reference sequence). CDR3 region: CASSPGGRQETQYF. In DNA form, the CDR3 reads TGTGCCAGCAGCCCTGGCGGGCGCCAAGAGACCCAGTACTTC.

This clone occurred once. This chain connects TRBV2 to TRBJ1-5; TRBD1 matches 9 bases. This CDR3 is built from 14 residues. With V trimmed by 10 bases and J by 5 bases, 9 bases remained unmatched. Germline CDR1 SNHLY, CDR2 FYNNEI. In nucleotides, the CDR3 is TGTGCCAAGGGGACAGGGAAGGCGTATCAGCCCCAGCATTTT. Protein product: CAKGTGKAYQPQHF.

The chain employs TRBV11-1 and TRBJ2-7, with 11 bases that match TRBD1. The CDR3 is 16 residues long. Germline V gene data show CDR1 as SGHAT and CDR2 as FQDESV (reference sequence). V lost 5 bases and J lost 3; bases outside the gene matches: 9. In DNA, the CDR3 is TGTGCCAGCAGCCAGCCCGGGACAGGGGGTAACTACGAGCAGTACTTC. Translation: CASSQPGTGGNYEQYF. The whole variable domain, filled in from reference TRBV11-1 and TRBJ2-7, reads EAEVAQSPRYKITEKSQAVAFWCDPISGHATLYWYRQILGQGPELLVQFQDESVVDDSQLPKDRFSAERLKGVDSTLKIQPAELGDSAMYLCASSQPGTGGNYEQYFGPGTRLTVT.

This clone has just one count. The chain has TRBV2 and TRBJ2-7; possible D gene TRBD1, 6 bases. The germline V and J ends were trimmed by 7 bases and 10 bases, with 14 bases remaining between them. This CDR3 has 11 amino acids. The germline V gene encodes CDR1 SNHLY and CDR2 FYNNEI. CDR3 residues: CASTERGIQYF. CDR3 DNA: TGTGCCAGCACTGAGAGGGGGATTCAGTACTTC.

The rearrangement links TRBV7-2 to TRBJ2-1, with TRBD2 matching over 8 bases. The CDR3 totals 14 residues. Germline V gene sequence: CDR1 SGHTA, CDR2 FQGNSA. J gave up 6 bases and V 2 bases, and 3 bases lay outside the gene matches. The CDR3: CASSLMSGSNEQFF. DNA of the CDR3: TGTGCCAGCAGCTTAATGAGCGGGAGCAATGAGCAGTTCTTC.

The chain employs TRBV6-6 and TRBJ2-4, with D hard to call. The CDR3 covers 12 residues. Trimming stripped 5 bases from V and 2 bases from J, with 4 bases between. Per the germline V gene, CDR1 is MNHNY and CDR2 is SVGAGI (reference sequence). CDR3 nucleotide sequence: TGTGCCAGCAGTCGACCCAAAAACATTCAGTACTTC. It translates to CASSRPKNIQYF.

The rearrangement uses TRBV19 and TRBJ1-4; 9 positions agree with TRBD1. V trimming: 7 bases; J trimming: 7 bases; junction bases outside the gene matches: 7. The CDR3 is made up of 14 amino acids. From germline, CDR1 is LNHDA and CDR2 SQIVND (reference sequence). CDR3 DNA sequence: TGTGCCAGTAATCCGGGACAGGGAGGTGAAAAACTGTTTTTT. Amino acids: CASNPGQGGEKLFF. Variable domain in full (rest from reference TRBV19 and TRBJ1-4): DGGITQSPKYLFRKEGQNVTLSCEQNLNHDAMYWYRQDPGQGLRLIYYSQIVNDFQKGDIAEGYSVSREKKESFPLTVTSAQKNPTAFYLCASNPGQGGEKLFFGSGTQLSVL.

The chain recombines TRBV6-5 with TRBJ1-5; tentative D call: TRBD1 (5 bases). The CDR3 is made up of 14 amino acids. V was pared by 6 bases and J by 6 bases, with 15 bases between. The V gene's germline CDR1 is MNHEY and CDR2 SVGAGI. As DNA, the CDR3 is TGTGCCAGCAGCGCCCAGGGTGCGACTCAGCCCCAGCATTTT. Translation: CASSAQGATQPQHF.

The chain employs TRBV5-6 and TRBJ2-1; 9 bases match TRBD1. This CDR3 is 15 amino acids long. The J segment lost 3 bases and the V segment lost 3 bases, leaving 4 bases of the junction unmatched. CDR1 and CDR2 from the germline V gene are SGHDT and YYEEEE. The CDR3 sequence: CASSSDRGDYNEQFF. CDR3 nucleotide sequence: TGTGCCAGCAGCTCGGACAGGGGAGACTACAATGAGCAGTTCTTC.

The V and J genes are TRBV5-1 and TRBJ2-3; 10 bases fit TRBD2. The trim removed 2 bases at V and 4 bases at J, leaving 19 bases unmatched. The CDR3 covers 20 residues. CDR1 and CDR2 (germline): SGHRS, YFSETQ. CDR3 nucleotide sequence: TGCGCCAGCAGCTTAGCCCTAAACCTAGCGGGGGTCCCCGCCGCAGATACGCAGTATTTT. This encodes CASSLALNLAGVPAADTQYF.

This sequence joins TRBV5-6 and TRBJ2-5; 8 nucleotides align to TRBD1. The junction had 5 bases not matched to a gene; V was cut back by 4 bases and J by 3 bases. CDR1 and CDR2 from the germline V gene are SGHDT and YYEEEE. The CDR3 is 14 residues long. The CDR3 sequence is CASSLTGAKETQYF. Here the CDR3 DNA reads TGTGCCAGCAGCCTGACAGGGGCCAAAGAGACCCAGTACTTC.

This chain links TRBV5-4 with TRBJ1-2; maybe TRBD1 (5 bases). Germline loops: CDR1 SGHNT, CDR2 YYREEE (reference sequence). V was cut by 3 bases and J by 7 bases, with 10 bases left in between. The CDR3 runs to 12 residues. The CDR3 bases are TGTGCCAGCAGCTCGCCGGGGGGTGGCTACACCTTC. Its protein is CASSSPGGGYTF.

The chain employs TRBV5-1 and TRBJ1-1; D unresolved. This CDR3 region has 14 residues. Trimming pared 4 bases from V and 2 bases from J, leaving 12 bases between. Germline V gene data show CDR1 as SGHRS and CDR2 as YFSETQ. The CDR3 region is CASSPNTVNTEAFF. CDR3 bases: TGCGCCAGCAGCCCAAATACGGTAAACACTGAAGCTTTCTTT.

The chain has TRBV6-1 and TRBJ1-2; 9 bases line up with TRBD1. CDR3 length: 14 amino acids. The germline V gene has CDR1 MNHNS and CDR2 SASEGT. V dropped 1 base and J dropped 9; count of bases not matched to a gene: 6. The CDR3 region has the DNA TGTGCCAGCAGTGAAGGGGACAGGGAAATCAGCTACACCTTC. The encoded protein is CASSEGDREISYTF.

The chain carries TRBV7-3 and TRBJ2-3; 7 nucleotides line up with TRBD1. CDR3 length: 15 amino acids. Germline CDR1 reads SGHTA; CDR2 reads FQGTGA. V shed 2 bases, J shed 2 bases, and the junction held 4 bases outside the gene matches. The CDR3 reads CASSLEGADTDTQYF. The CDR3 bases are TGTGCCAGCAGCTTAGAGGGGGCTGACACAGATACGCAGTATTTT.

The rearrangement uses TRBV29-1 and TRBJ2-1, with D possibly being TRBD1 (6 bases). V dropped 4 bases and J dropped 9 bases, with 16 bases sitting between them. The CDR3 has 13 residues. CDR1 and CDR2 from the germline V gene are SQVTM and ANQGSEA. The chain's CDR3 is CSVARTAASEQFF. As DNA, the CDR3 is TGCAGCGTTGCGAGGACAGCGGCTAGTGAGCAGTTCTTC.

The chain links TRBV18 to TRBJ2-5, with 8 bases identical to TRBD1. Looked up from germline, CDR1 is KGHSH and CDR2 is LQKENI. Losses at the gene ends were 4 bases for V and 4 bases for J; bases not matched to a gene: 5. The CDR3 runs 14 residues. The CDR3 protein is CASSLGQGVETQYF. In nucleotides, the CDR3 is TGTGCCAGCTCACTCGGACAGGGTGTAGAGACCCAGTACTTC.

This chain joins TRBV6-5 and TRBJ1-1; 8 positions agree with TRBD1. Germline CDR1 reads MNHEY; CDR2 reads SVGAGI. V shed 6 bases, J shed 5 bases, and the junction held 2 bases outside the gene matches. The CDR3 runs to 12 residues. CDR3 region: CASSRTGTEAFF. In DNA form, the CDR3 reads TGTGCCAGCAGCCGGACAGGGACTGAAGCTTTCTTT.

The rearrangement joins TRBV5-4 to TRBJ2-3; 10 bases are a match to TRBD2. Germline CDR1 reads SGHNT; CDR2 reads YYREEE (reference sequence). V trimming: 4 bases; J trimming: 1 base; junction bases outside the gene matches: 6. This CDR3 has 16 residues. CDR3 amino acids: CASSPRTSGGTDTQYF. In DNA form, the CDR3 reads TGTGCCAGCAGCCCTAGGACTAGCGGAGGCACAGATACGCAGTATTTT.

The table lists this clone with a count of one. The J gene is TRBJ2-1, the V gene TRBV7-2; possibly TRBD1 or TRBD2 for D (5 bases each). Germline lookup yields CDR1 SGHTA and CDR2 FQGNSA. Between the trimmed V and J ends, which lost 8 bases and 6 bases, there was a span of 17 bases. The CDR3 runs to 14 residues. CDR3 DNA: TGTGCCAGCGGACTTTGGGGACCAAGCAATGAGCAGTTCTTC. Translation gives CASGLWGPSNEQFF. The complete variable domain, with remaining parts taken from reference TRBV7-2 and TRBJ2-1, reads GAGVSQSPSNKVTEKGKDVELRCDPISGHTALYWYRQSLGQGLEFLIYFQGNSAPDKSGLPSDRFSAERTGGSVSTLTIQRTQQEDSAVYLCASGLWGPSNEQFFGPGTRLTVL.

V and J are TRBV4-1 and TRBJ1-2; no firm D call. Germline V lookup: CDR1 MGHRA, CDR2 YSYEKL. V lost 0 bases and J lost 6, with 20 bases in between. This CDR3 comprises 17 residues. In nucleotides, the CDR3 is TGCGCCAGCAGCCAAGACCGCCGAGCAGTGGACCCGGATGGCTACACCTTC. Its translation is CASSQDRRAVDPDGYTF.

The V call is TRBV10-3, the J call TRBJ2-1; the D is unclear. The CDR3 totals 15 residues. CDR1 and CDR2 (germline): ENHRY, SYGVKD. The V gene lost 6 bases and the J gene lost 5 bases, with 17 bases spanning the gap. The CDR3 nucleotides read TGTGCCATCAGAGCAGAGTATGCCAGACACAATGAGCAGTTCTTC. It codes for CAIRAEYARHNEQFF.

The rearrangement uses TRBV7-9 and TRBJ1-2, with D possibly TRBD1 on 5 matching bases. V shed 5 bases and J shed 6 bases, with 13 bases lying between them. Germline V gene data show CDR1 as SEHNR and CDR2 as FQNEAQ (reference sequence). CDR3 length: 13 amino acids. The CDR3 loop is CASSLPGQHGYTF. CDR3 bases: TGTGCCAGCAGCCTCCCGGGGCAACATGGCTACACCTTC.

This chain links TRBV30 with TRBJ2-6, with TRBD2 matching 7 bases. The CDR3 extends over 15 amino acids. Germline loops: CDR1 GTSNPN, CDR2 SVGIG (reference sequence). With V trimmed by 8 bases and J by 8 bases, 15 bases remained unmatched. The CDR3 bases are TGTGCCGTCTCGAGCGGGGCCCGGGGGACCAACGTCCTGACTTTC. It translates to CAVSSGARGTNVLTF.

This rearrangement joins TRBV7-8 to TRBJ2-1; 7 bases fit TRBD1. The CDR3 has 14 amino acids. In germline, CDR1 is SGHVS, CDR2 FQNEAQ. V lost 5 bases and J lost 4; bases outside the gene matches: 5. Here the CDR3 reads CASSPQTGYNEQFF. DNA of the CDR3: TGTGCCAGCAGCCCCCAGACAGGGTACAATGAGCAGTTCTTC.